This TCR beta chain was captured by sequencing in a study of blood T cell repertoires in COVID-19. Background on the study: PBMCs, B-cell-depleted T cells, or T cells provided the cDNA or gDNA that made up the material.

The protocol was immunoSEQ multiplex PCR, while the TCRdb copy is restricted to in-frame clones and leaves out a portion. The data hold about 180,000 clones, with about 88% observed a single time. The CDR3 sequence is 15 residues long. Germline values: CDR1 SGHTA, CDR2 FQGNSA. J lost 10 bases, V lost 2 bases, and 10 bases had no gene match. The sample consisted of peripheral blood. The rearrangement uses TRBV7-2 and TRBJ2-1, with 8 bases that match TRBD2. The TCR sequence derives from a woman under 40 with active or convalescent COVID-19. Here the CDR3 DNA reads TGTGCCAGCAGCTTACCCGGGAGGGCCCCTCGAGAGCAGTTCTTC. Residues: CASSLPGRAPREQFF.